The following is a T cell receptor beta chain sequence with its context. TCRdb redid the calling of the 5' RACE reads with MiXCR, one entry per CDR3 protein. The data contain 300,000 to 400,000 distinct CDR3 sequences, roughly 15% of them seen just once; the ten biggest clones take up 22%. This entry belongs to a study of T-cell memory formation after mild COVID-19. V was cut by 5 bases and J by 5 bases, with 15 bases left in between. Germline CDR1 and CDR2: MNHNY and SVGAGI (reference sequence). CDR3 size: 14 residues. This chain links TRBV6-6 with TRBJ2-5, with D perhaps matching TRBD1 (6 bases). Material for sequencing was PBMCs or a T cell subset sorted from them (not recorded which). The receptor comes from a man between 18 and 29 years old who had mild COVID-19 (a few samples of this study predate the infection). Cell type and time point are not known. The CDR3 loop is CASSTGTHGETQYF. CDR3 nucleotide sequence: TGTGCCAGCAGTACTGGGACACACGGGGAGACCCAGTACTTC.